This T cell receptor (beta chain) was recovered during a study of human T cells and chemical hapten exposure. Study overall: Sensitization applied 2% DPC to approximately 2 cm by approximately 2 cm of upper inner arm skin.

As regards this clonotype: The antigen is not known.

As to time point: pre-sensitization, week 0. The treatment denotes: therapeutic diphenylcyclopropenone sensitization with weekly scalp DPC. Findings of the study overall: Expanded TCRs formed significantly more large CDR3 similarity clusters than controls.

Germline V CDR1 and CDR2: SGHTA, FQGNSA. The CDR3 loop spans 15 amino acids. Trimming at V came to 5 bases and at J to 0 bases, leaving 2 bases not matched to a gene. TCRdb reprocessed the RACE reads with MiXCR, giving one entry per CDR3 protein. The repertoire holds fewer than 150,000 distinct CDR3 sequences, with about 13% as singletons. This sample comprised whole blood, obtained in connection with sensitization to the hapten diphenylcyclopropenone (DPC). This TCR came from a woman between 18 and 30 years old with alopecia areata. Some clones in this sample may be carry-over from other donors' samples. The chain combines TRBV7-2 with TRBJ2-1; 9 nucleotides agree with TRBD2. CDR3 residues: CASSLSGSSYNEQFF. The CDR3 nucleotides are TGTGCCAGCAGCCTTAGCGGGAGCTCCTACAATGAGCAGTTCTTC.